The rows below give T cell receptor beta chains drawn from one sample of a study of T cells in Graves' hyperthyroidism and ophthalmopathy. One entry per CDR3 protein results from TCRdb running MiXCR on the multiplex PCR reads. The data hold around 290,000 distinct CDR3 sequences, with roughly 15% observed a single time. Sequenced: blood. These receptors came from a woman between 25 and 40 years old with Graves' hyperthyroidism that later progressed to Graves' ophthalmopathy. Both conserved end residues are part of each CDR3. The D gene is left open where the match is weak. Not every row has a clone size; where given, it reads once, few, many or a size class.

D,V,size,J,CDR3,DNA
NA,TRBV10-3,few,TRBJ2-5,CAISGRFGRNQETQYF,TGTGCCATCAGTGGCAGGTTTGGGCGGAACCAAGAGACCCAGTACTTC
NA,TRBV5-1,many,TRBJ2-7,CASSIGEREQYF,TGCGCCAGCAGCATAGGGGAGAGGGAGCAGTACTTC
NA,TRBV9,many,TRBJ2-7,CASSPRGSSYEQYF,TGTGCCAGCAGCCCCCGGGGGAGCTCCTACGAGCAGTACTTC
NA,TRBV3-1,many,TRBJ1-4,CASSHPTGMNEKLFF,TGTGCCAGCAGCCACCCAACAGGGATGAATGAAAAACTGTTTTTT
TRBD2,TRBV20-1,once,TRBJ2-5,CSARVGLAGVETQYF,TGCAGTGCTAGAGTAGGTCTAGCGGGAGTAGAGACCCAGTACTTC
TRBD1,TRBV6-1,many,TRBJ1-2,CASSEGGQLHFYGYTF,TGTGCCAGCAGTGAAGGGGGACAGCTCCATTTCTATGGCTACACCTTC
TRBD2,TRBV2,many,TRBJ2-3,CASSEEWLAESTDTQYF,TGTGCCAGCAGTGAAGAGTGGCTAGCGGAAAGCACAGATACGCAGTATTTT
NA,TRBV4-2,NA,TRBJ2-4,CASSQDGGGFGNIQYF,TGTGCCAGCAGCCAAGATGGGGGCGGTTTCGGAAACATTCAGTACTTC
NA,TRBV24-1,many,TRBJ1-2,CATSDGQSYGYTF,TGTGCCACCAGTGACGGACAGTCCTATGGCTACACCTTC
NA,TRBV30,many,TRBJ2-6,CAWSVGSQAANVLTF,TGTGCCTGGAGTGTAGGGAGCCAGGCCGCCAACGTCCTGACTTTC
NA,TRBV30,many,TRBJ1-2,CAWTRPGLPYGYTF,TGTGCCTGGACCCGACCGGGACTCCCCTATGGCTACACCTTC
NA,TRBV11-2,many,TRBJ2-5,CASSFMRQETQYF,TGTGCCAGCAGCTTTATGAGACAAGAGACCCAGTACTTC
TRBD1,TRBV18,many,TRBJ1-1,CASSQGGKTEAFF,TGTGCCAGCTCACAAGGGGGCAAGACTGAAGCTTTCTTT
NA,TRBV3-1,many,TRBJ1-1,CASSQRGGGRNTEAFF,TGTGCCAGCAGCCAACGGGGGGGAGGGCGAAACACTGAAGCTTTCTTT
NA,TRBV6-1,many,TRBJ1-2,CASSEHRDYGYTF,TGTGCCAGCAGTGAACACAGGGACTATGGCTACACCTTC
NA,TRBV9,many,TRBJ1-1,CASSVGGGSGTEAFF,TGTGCCAGCAGCGTAGGAGGTGGGAGCGGGACTGAAGCTTTCTTT
NA,TRBV5-6,many,TRBJ2-3,CASSLLSAEQYF,TGTGCCAGCAGCTTGCTCAGCGCCGAGCAGTATTTT
NA,TRBV20-1,many,TRBJ1-3,CSASVYSGNTIYF,TGCAGTGCTTCAGTTTACTCTGGAAACACCATATATTTT
NA,TRBV18,NA,TRBJ1-3,CASSPTSNYGNTIYF,TGTGCCAGCTCACCCACATCGAACTATGGAAACACCATATATTTT
TRBD2,TRBV12-3/TRBV12-4,many,TRBJ2-1,CASSLELAAHNEQFF,TGTGCCAGCAGTTTAGAACTAGCGGCACACAATGAGCAGTTCTTC
NA,TRBV30,many,TRBJ2-7,CAGGREFSYEQYF,TGTGCCGGGGGACGGGAGTTTTCCTACGAGCAGTACTTC
NA,TRBV28,many,TRBJ1-2,CASSLDRINYGYTF,TGTGCCAGCAGTTTGGACCGCATCAACTATGGCTACACCTTC
TRBD1,TRBV29-1,many,TRBJ2-1,CSVVLYLGQGAIGSYNEQFF,TGCAGCGTTGTGTTGTATCTGGGACAGGGGGCGATAGGCTCCTACAATGAGCAGTTCTTC
NA,TRBV6-2/TRBV6-3,many,TRBJ1-5,CASSWGRQPQHF,TGTGCCAGCAGTTGGGGGCGTCAGCCCCAGCATTTT
TRBD1,TRBV28,many,TRBJ2-3,CASSSDRGTDTQYF,TGTGCCAGCAGTTCTGACAGGGGCACAGATACGCAGTATTTT
NA,TRBV6-2/TRBV6-3,NA,TRBJ1-2,CASSYTDRRYGYTF,TGTGCCAGCAGTTACACCGACAGGAGGTATGGCTACACCTTC
NA,TRBV5-1,many,TRBJ2-3,CASSFGASTDTQYF,TGCGCCAGCAGCTTTGGGGCTAGCACAGATACGCAGTATTTT
NA,TRBV15,many,TRBJ2-3,CATSRVDADTQYF,TGTGCCACCAGCAGGGTAGATGCAGATACGCAGTATTTT
NA,TRBV28,many,TRBJ1-4,CGVASNEKLFF,TGTGGGGTCGCGTCGAATGAAAAACTGTTTTTT
NA,TRBV28,many,TRBJ1-5,CASSVRPTELTQHF,TGTGCCAGCAGTGTCCGACCGACCGAACTGACCCAGCATTTT
NA,TRBV13,many,TRBJ2-4,CASSLSRAGPAKNIQYF,TGTGCCAGCAGCCTCTCCCGGGCAGGGCCGGCGAAAAACATTCAGTACTTC
NA,TRBV7-8,many,TRBJ2-7,CASSLVRELKYEQYF,TGTGCCAGCAGCTTAGTACGGGAGCTGAAGTACGAGCAGTACTTC
NA,TRBV27,many,TRBJ1-1,CASSARSDTEAFF,TGTGCCAGCAGCGCCCGATCGGACACTGAAGCTTTCTTT
NA,TRBV25-1,NA,TRBJ2-7,CASSDSDRYEQYF,TGTGCCAGCAGTGATAGTGATAGGTACGAGCAGTACTTC
TRBD1,TRBV20-1,many,TRBJ2-3,CSGQGGTDTQYF,TGCAGTGGTCAGGGGGGCACAGATACGCAGTATTTT
NA,TRBV9,few,TRBJ2-1,CASSVGYRAVDEQFF,TGTGCCAGCAGCGTAGGGTACAGGGCGGTTGATGAGCAGTTCTTC
NA,TRBV9,NA,TRBJ2-1,CASSSRGGGSYNEQFF,TGTGCCAGCAGCTCCAGGGGAGGGGGGAGCTACAATGAGCAGTTCTTC
NA,TRBV6-1,many,TRBJ1-2,CASSEDQGGYGYTF,TGTGCCAGCAGTGAAGATCAGGGCGGGTATGGCTACACCTTC
TRBD1,TRBV30,many,TRBJ2-7,CAWSMGQGYEQYF,TGTGCCTGGAGTATGGGACAGGGCTACGAGCAGTACTTC
NA,TRBV15,NA,TRBJ1-5,CATSREMGLAQPQHF,TGTGCCACCAGCAGAGAAATGGGGTTAGCTCAGCCCCAGCATTTT
NA,TRBV19,once,TRBJ1-2,CASSIGPWQPNHPTNYGYTF,TGTGCCAGTAGTATTGGCCCGTGGCAGCCGAACCACCCCACTAACTATGGCTACACCTTC
NA,TRBV6-1,many,TRBJ2-7,CASTQLQGGLYEQYF,TGTGCCAGCACCCAACTACAAGGGGGGCTGTACGAGCAGTACTTC
NA,TRBV9,few,TRBJ1-4,CASSVAAGDNEKLFF,TGTGCCAGCAGCGTAGCGGCAGGAGATAATGAAAAACTGTTTTTT
NA,TRBV2,many,TRBJ1-4,CASNLNEKLFF,TGTGCCAGCAACCTGAATGAAAAACTGTTTTTT
NA,TRBV6-2/TRBV6-3,many,TRBJ2-1,CASSYHLTGEQFF,TGTGCCAGCAGTTACCATCTGACTGGTGAGCAGTTCTTC
TRBD1,TRBV6-2/TRBV6-3,many,TRBJ2-5,CASSGNRGIQETQYF,TGTGCCAGCAGTGGGAACAGGGGAATACAAGAGACCCAGTACTTC